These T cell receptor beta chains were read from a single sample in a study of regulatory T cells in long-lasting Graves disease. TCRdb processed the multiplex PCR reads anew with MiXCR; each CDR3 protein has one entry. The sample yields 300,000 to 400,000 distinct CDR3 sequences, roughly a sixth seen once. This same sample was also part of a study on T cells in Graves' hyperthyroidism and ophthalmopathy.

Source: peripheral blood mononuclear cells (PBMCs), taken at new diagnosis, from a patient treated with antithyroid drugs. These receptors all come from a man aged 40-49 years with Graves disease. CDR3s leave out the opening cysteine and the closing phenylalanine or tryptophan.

AIKTGLAGTGELF	TRBV10-3	TRBJ2-2	13
ASSIPGTSKNTGELF	TRBV5-8	TRBJ2-2	15
ASSSRGGGYGYT	TRBV7-9	TRBJ1-2	12
ASATDYNSPLH	TRBV19	TRBJ1-6	11
ASSLLAAFGSNQPQH	TRBV28	TRBJ1-5	15
ASSTQHGLAGDTQY	TRBV11-3	TRBJ2-3	14
ASSSRGHTEAF	TRBV5-1	TRBJ1-1	11
ASSHRLIWGRGNEKLF	TRBV7-9	TRBJ1-4	16
ASSPPTATDTQY	TRBV2	TRBJ2-3	12
SAQGAMNTEAF	TRBV20-1	TRBJ1-1	11
SARDRRVQETQY	TRBV20-1	TRBJ2-5	12
ASSHRGPLNTEAF	TRBV18	TRBJ1-1	13
ASSLEGTGEQY	TRBV11-3	TRBJ2-7	11
ASSRQPGFYSNQPQH	TRBV7-8	TRBJ1-5	15
ASSPAGGTDTQY	TRBV18	TRBJ2-3	12
ASSIQGAGELF	TRBV9	TRBJ2-2	11
ASSFGGSNNEQF	TRBV7-3	TRBJ2-1	12
ASSQSFRVREKLF	TRBV16	TRBJ1-4	13
ASSLSGNIQY	TRBV5-5	TRBJ2-4	10
AITPGQGPYGYT	TRBV28	TRBJ1-2	12
ASSPRGQGEQPQH	TRBV28	TRBJ1-5	13
ASSEHRGYNEQF	TRBV11-1	TRBJ2-1	12
AGGRGDPGSEQY	TRBV7-9	TRBJ2-7	12
ASSRQGRAF	TRBV28	TRBJ1-1	9
ASSFEGQPQH	TRBV7-2	TRBJ1-5	10
SVWTVGELF	TRBV29-1	TRBJ2-2	9
ASSPFQGGSTQY	TRBV9	TRBJ2-5	12
SARRQGAYNEQF	TRBV20-1	TRBJ2-1	12
ASSLQRQGERF	TRBV11-1	TRBJ2-1	11
ASSVLSGAVYNEQF	TRBV9	TRBJ2-1	14
ASSVLDRLGEQF	TRBV9	TRBJ2-1	12
ASSERVDSNTDTQY	TRBV6-4	TRBJ2-3	14
ASSDAAVGTQY	TRBV6-1	TRBJ2-5	11
ASSKTGTTLAKNIQY	TRBV6-2/TRBV6-3	TRBJ2-4	15
ASSLQGAPGTDTQY	TRBV5-1	TRBJ2-3	14
ASSQGWLADATDTQY	TRBV3-1	TRBJ2-3	15